These T cell receptor beta chains were read from a single sample in a study of early T cells in non-severe SARS-CoV-2 infection. TCRdb re-analysed the 5' RACE reads in MiXCR, keeping a single row per CDR3 protein. The table shows more than 90,000 distinct CDR3 sequences, with 13% occurring only once. The sequencing input was whole blood. The receptor source for this set is an adult who was a healthcare worker with PCR-confirmed SARS-CoV-2 infection or an uninfected control (not recorded which). Each CDR3 is given with its conserved first and last residue. The order of the fields is clone size, CDR3 length, J gene, D gene, V gene, CDR3 protein, CDR3 DNA. The D gene is left open where the match is weak. Clone size is stated in some rows and not others, as once, few, many or a class when expanded.

.,15,TRBJ2-2,.,TRBV4-2,CASSQDLSAGGELFF,TGTGCCAGCAGCCAAGATCTGTCCGCGGGGGGGGAGCTGTTTTTT
.,15,TRBJ2-7,.,TRBV5-6,CASSRLTGQRYEQYF,TGTGCCAGCAGCCGTTTGACGGGACAAAGGTACGAGCAGTACTTC
many,15,TRBJ2-1,.,TRBV7-2,CASSLGVLGDNEQFF,TGTGCCAGCAGCTTAGGAGTACTAGGGGACAATGAGCAGTTCTTC
many,16,TRBJ2-7,TRBD2,TRBV10-2,CASSPRTSGGLYEQYF,TGCGCCAGCAGTCCTAGGACTAGCGGGGGGCTCTACGAGCAGTACTTC
.,13,TRBJ2-3,.,TRBV20-1,CSAPGVGTDTQYF,TGCAGTGCTCCGGGGGTGGGCACAGATACGCAGTATTTT
few,15,TRBJ1-1,.,TRBV2,CASSFAGAMNTEAFF,TGTGCCAGCAGTTTTGCAGGGGCCATGAACACTGAAGCTTTCTTT
.,14,TRBJ1-1,.,TRBV12-5,CASGNDQTYTEAFF,TGTGCTAGTGGCAACGATCAGACATACACTGAAGCTTTCTTT
.,16,TRBJ2-5,TRBD1,TRBV4-1,CASSPEDRRIQETQYF,TGCGCCAGCAGCCCCGAGGACAGGAGGATCCAAGAGACCCAGTACTTC
few,13,TRBJ1-6,.,TRBV5-1,CASGEGHNSPLHF,TGCGCCAGCGGGGAAGGACATAATTCACCCCTCCACTTT
many,14,TRBJ2-7,TRBD1,TRBV7-7,CASSQSTGAGEQYF,TGTGCCAGCAGCCAGTCGACAGGGGCGGGCGAGCAGTACTTC
many,12,TRBJ2-2,.,TRBV20-1,CSARLLPGELFF,TGCAGTGCTAGATTACTTCCCGGGGAGCTGTTTTTT
.,16,TRBJ1-4,.,TRBV2,CASSEGARRTNEKLFF,TGTGCCAGCAGTGAAGGTGCTAGGAGGACTAATGAAAAACTGTTTTTT
few,12,TRBJ1-2,.,TRBV12-3/TRBV12-4,CASSPRVGGYTF,TGTGCCAGCAGTCCCCGGGTGGGGGGCTACACCTTC
few,16,TRBJ2-3,TRBD1,TRBV13,CASKNLDRAVPDTQYF,TGTGCCAGCAAGAATCTGGACAGGGCTGTCCCAGATACGCAGTATTTT
once,13,TRBJ1-2,.,TRBV28,CASSLAGGYGYTF,TGTGCCAGCAGTTTAGCCGGGGGCTATGGCTACACCTTC
many,14,TRBJ2-1,.,TRBV24-1,CATSDSRGLGEQFF,TGTGCCACCAGTGATTCCCGGGGTCTTGGAGAGCAGTTCTTC
.,15,TRBJ2-7,TRBD2,TRBV12-3/TRBV12-4,CASRYGGTSFYEQYF,TGTGCCAGCAGATATGGAGGGACTAGTTTCTACGAGCAGTACTTC
many,14,TRBJ2-7,.,TRBV19,CASSIGYVRNEQYF,TGTGCCAGTAGTATTGGGTATGTGAGAAACGAGCAGTACTTC
.,14,TRBJ2-3,.,TRBV28,CASHNFPGTDTQYF,TGTGCCAGTCACAACTTCCCAGGCACAGATACGCAGTATTTT
few,19,TRBJ2-7,.,TRBV6-2/TRBV6-3,CASSYTPNRGTGSSYEQYF,TGTGCCAGCAGTTACACCCCAAATCGCGGGACGGGAAGCTCCTACGAGCAGTACTTC
many,12,TRBJ2-5,.,TRBV7-6,CASSLGRETQYF,TGTGCCAGCAGCTTAGGGCGGGAGACCCAGTACTTC
.,14,TRBJ2-1,TRBD2,TRBV15,CATSRVAGYNEQFF,TGTGCCACCAGCAGAGTAGCGGGGTACAATGAGCAGTTCTTC
many,14,TRBJ1-1,.,TRBV3-1,CASSQAAKNTEAFF,TGTGCCAGCAGCCAAGCGGCCAAGAACACTGAAGCTTTCTTT
many,14,TRBJ2-3,TRBD2,TRBV20-1,CSARLAGATDTQYF,TGCAGTGCTAGACTAGCGGGGGCCACAGATACGCAGTATTTT
few,15,TRBJ1-1,.,TRBV3-1,CASSPLTVLNTEAFF,TGTGCCAGCAGCCCCCTGACAGTTTTGAACACTGAAGCTTTCTTT
many,13,TRBJ2-7,.,TRBV20-1,CSANRHGRYEQYF,TGCAGTGCTAATAGACACGGGCGCTACGAGCAGTACTTC
many,15,TRBJ2-7,TRBD1,TRBV6-5,CASSRPGTGQNEQYF,TGTGCCAGCAGCCGCCCCGGGACAGGGCAGAACGAGCAGTACTTC
many,15,TRBJ2-5,.,TRBV12-3/TRBV12-4,CASSLDRRQRETQYF,TGTGCCAGCAGCCTCGACAGGCGCCAACGGGAGACCCAGTACTTC
.,16,TRBJ1-1,TRBD1,TRBV4-2,CAVRRDRQGAQTEAFF,TGTGCCGTCCGACGGGACCGACAGGGGGCGCAGACTGAAGCTTTCTTT
many,15,TRBJ1-5,TRBD1,TRBV19,CASKETGALNQPQHF,TGTGCCAGTAAAGAGACAGGGGCCCTTAATCAGCCCCAGCATTTT
many,14,TRBJ1-5,.,TRBV13,CASSSGRRNQPQHF,TGTGCCAGCAGCTCCGGACGTCGCAATCAGCCCCAGCATTTT
few,16,TRBJ2-3,.,TRBV21-1,CASSNLTNGAGDTQYF,TGTGCCAGCAGCAACCTTACTAATGGAGCGGGAGATACGCAGTATTTT
.,15,TRBJ2-7,TRBD2,TRBV20-1,CSASLGVGGSYEQYF,TGCAGTGCTAGTTTAGGGGTCGGGGGGTCCTACGAGCAGTACTTC
.,15,TRBJ2-3,TRBD1,TRBV12-3/TRBV12-4,CASSSGQGALDTQYF,TGTGCCAGCAGCAGTGGACAGGGGGCATTGGATACGCAGTATTTT
.,16,TRBJ2-5,TRBD1,TRBV20-1,CSANPRDRRKQETQYF,TGCAGTGCCAACCCCCGGGACAGAAGAAAACAAGAGACCCAGTACTTC
few,17,TRBJ2-2,TRBD1,TRBV4-2,CASSQPLQGARSGELFF,TGTGCCAGCAGCCAACCACTACAGGGGGCGCGGTCCGGGGAGCTGTTTTTT
many,14,TRBJ2-3,.,TRBV6-6,CASSYVAPTDTQYF,TGTGCCAGCAGTTATGTGGCTCCCACAGATACGCAGTATTTT
many,14,TRBJ2-3,.,TRBV7-2,CASSSRIPSDTQYF,TGTGCCAGCAGCTCGAGGATCCCGTCGGATACGCAGTATTTT
.,15,TRBJ2-3,.,TRBV12-3/TRBV12-4,CASSRTGSSTDTQYF,TGTGCCAGCAGCCGGACCGGGTCCAGCACAGATACGCAGTATTTT
many,14,TRBJ2-5,.,TRBV6-5,CASSYSFPVETQYF,TGTGCCAGCAGTTATTCTTTCCCGGTGGAGACCCAGTACTTC
many,18,TRBJ1-2,TRBD1,TRBV7-2,CASSKSTGTGAANYGYTF,TGTGCCAGCAGCAAGTCCACCGGGACAGGGGCGGCTAACTATGGCTACACCTTC
.,14,TRBJ1-3,TRBD1,TRBV29-1,CSVVGTGAFSTIYF,TGCAGCGTTGTGGGGACAGGAGCTTTCAGCACCATATATTTT
few,15,TRBJ2-7,TRBD1,TRBV18,CASSPSQGQGNEQYF,TGTGCCAGCTCACCATCCCAGGGACAGGGAAACGAGCAGTACTTC
few,15,TRBJ1-3,.,TRBV28,CASSLSRGAGNTIYF,TGTGCCAGCAGTTTGAGTAGAGGGGCTGGAAACACCATATATTTT
many,14,TRBJ1-5,TRBD1,TRBV11-2,CASSRQGSNQPQHF,TGTGCCAGCAGCCGACAGGGCAGCAATCAGCCCCAGCATTTT
few,13,TRBJ2-3,.,TRBV28,CASSRNDGDTQYF,TGTGCCAGCAGTCGAAACGACGGGGATACGCAGTATTTT
many,14,TRBJ1-1,TRBD1,TRBV20-1,CSARVRDRERGAFF,TGCAGTGCTAGAGTCCGGGACAGGGAACGGGGGGCTTTCTTT
.,14,TRBJ1-1,.,TRBV7-9,CASNPNGGGTEAFF,TGTGCCAGCAATCCAAACGGGGGCGGCACTGAAGCTTTCTTT
many,16,TRBJ2-3,.,TRBV7-8,CASSLGDGHSTDTQYF,TGTGCCAGCAGCTTAGGGGACGGACATAGCACAGATACGCAGTATTTT
.,15,TRBJ2-3,.,TRBV7-9,CASSTGGGTTDTQYF,TGTGCCAGCAGTACCGGGGGCGGGACCACAGATACGCAGTATTTT
.,12,TRBJ1-4,.,TRBV12-3/TRBV12-4,CASTPSGEKLFF,TGTGCCAGCACCCCATCTGGTGAAAAACTGTTTTTT
.,18,TRBJ1-1,.,TRBV5-6,CASSFTLSPEGGNTEAFF,TGTGCCAGCAGCTTTACGCTCTCTCCTGAAGGGGGAAACACTGAAGCTTTCTTT
many,17,TRBJ2-3,.,TRBV12-3/TRBV12-4,CASSLALLASGTDTQYF,TGTGCCAGCAGTTTAGCGCTTTTGGCTAGCGGCACAGATACGCAGTATTTT
.,12,TRBJ2-1,.,TRBV2,CASSQTATILLF,TGTGCCAGCTCCCAGACAGCTACAATACTGCTCTTC
.,18,TRBJ2-6,.,TRBV27,CASSLSRDFRSGANVLTF,TGTGCCAGCAGTTTATCCCGGGACTTTAGATCCGGGGCCAACGTCCTGACTTTC